This TCR beta chain was obtained from a study of T cell responses to AZD1222 COVID-19 vaccine. At the level of the study: Investigators merged groups given second doses at roughly 4 or roughly 12 weeks.

The repertoire was sequenced with immunoSEQ multiplex PCR; TCRdb's copy has only in-frame clones and lacks some. The sample gives around 58,000 clones, about 81% of which show up once; 9.5% to 13% is in the top ten. The sequenced sample was peripheral blood, obtained on day 0 of AZD1222 vaccination. This receptor was identified in an adult in good health.

The CDR3 region has the DNA TGTGCCAGCAGCTCCGAGACTATGACAGGGCTTAGCAATCAGCCCCAGCATTTT. Its translation is CASSSETMTGLSNQPQHF. This chain uses TRBV5-8 with TRBJ1-5; 7 bases agree with TRBD1. Germline CDR1 is SGHTS and CDR2 is YDEGEE. V was pared by 3 bases and J by 0 bases, with 12 bases of the junction left unmatched. This CDR3 is 18 amino acids long.